This T cell receptor beta chain was captured in a study of PD-1 blockade in classical Hodgkin lymphoma. Study summary: Patients had nivolumab dosed at 3 mg/kg, delivered intravenously every 2 weeks.

There was relapse after autologous stem cell transplantation in every patient, and there was variation in brentuximab vedotin exposure. Complete response, partial response or progressive disease constituted the best responses recorded. Some clones are missing from TCRdb's copy, which holds only in-frame ones; the method was immunoSEQ multiplex PCR. The table shows around 25,000 clones, with approximately 80% occurring only once. The sequence was obtained from a human donor with classical Hodgkin lymphoma. This sample comprised peripheral blood mononuclear cells (PBMCs), obtained at baseline.

The CDR3, as DNA: TGCGCCAGCAGCTTACTCGGCGGGCACCAAGAGACCCAGTACTTC. Its protein product is CASSLLGGHQETQYF. The V gene is TRBV5-1, the J gene TRBJ2-5; perhaps TRBD2 as D (5 bases). Germline V CDR1 and CDR2: SGHRS, YFSETQ. The CDR3 runs to 15 residues. Trimming cost V 2 bases and J 0 bases, with 11 bases left between them.